The 27 T cell receptor beta chains reported below all come from one sample, sequenced in a study of OX40 agonist ivuxolimab in advanced cancers. Method: immunoSEQ multiplex PCR; TCRdb's copy keeps in-frame clones and lacks some. The sample yields roughly 46,000 clones, roughly 88% seen once. This specimen was CD4+ or CD8+ T cells sorted from blood, taken in a trial of the OX40 agonist ivuxolimab. Receptors originate from an adult with an advanced solid tumor such as melanoma, head and neck, liver or kidney cancer.

This clone was detected only once. The chain carries TRBV5-1 and TRBJ2-1; possibly TRBD2 for D (6 bases). The CDR3 totals 13 residues. The germline V gene has CDR1 SGHRS and CDR2 YFSETQ. With 0 bases removed from V and 9 bases from J, the gap between germline ends came to 10 bases. The CDR3 region has the DNA TGCGCCAGCAGCTTGGCGGGAGCGGTTGAGCAGTTCTTC. This translates into CASSLAGAVEQFF.

The chain combines TRBV2 with TRBJ2-5, with TRBD1 matching 11 bases. The CDR3 is made up of 16 amino acids. The germline V gene encodes CDR1 SNHLY and CDR2 FYNNEI. V was pared by 1 base and J by 1 base, with 2 bases of the junction left unmatched. The DNA for the CDR3 is TGTGCCAGCAGTGAAGGGACAGGGGGCGCCCAAGAGACCCAGTACTTC. It translates to CASSEGTGGAQETQYF. Supplemented by reference TRBV2 and TRBJ2-5, the full variable domain reads EPEVTQTPSHQVTQMGQEVILRCVPISNHLYFYWYRQILGQKVEFLVSFYNNEISEKSEIFDDQFSVERPDGSNFTLKIRSTKLEDSAMYFCASSEGTGGAQETQYFGPGTRLLVL.

This chain uses TRBV6-1 with TRBJ2-4, with D possibly being TRBD1 or TRBD2 (5 bases each). The CDR3 totals 18 residues. V dropped 4 bases and J dropped 0 bases, with 19 bases sitting between them. Germline values: CDR1 MNHNS, CDR2 SASEGT. As DNA, the CDR3 is TGTGCCAGCAGTGGGGGGAGCCTCGCGAACCTAGCCAAAAACATTCAGTACTTC. Its protein is CASSGGSLANLAKNIQYF.

The chain uses TRBV28 and TRBJ2-1, with TRBD2 as a possible D gene (6 bases). The V gene lost 5 bases and the J gene lost 10 bases, with 9 bases spanning the gap. This CDR3 is 11 amino acids long. From germline, CDR1 is MDHEN and CDR2 SYDVKM. The CDR3 bases are TGTGCCAGCAGTCTCCTAGCGGAGCAGTTCTTC. It specifies CASSLLAEQFF.

The chain recombines TRBV19 with TRBJ1-4, with 7 bases that match TRBD1. J was trimmed by 8 bases and V by 7 bases; bases with no gene match: 31. There are 21 residues in the CDR3. Per the germline V gene, CDR1 is LNHDA and CDR2 is SQIVND (reference sequence). The CDR3 loop is CASTPEDNIGATGALGEKLFF. CDR3 sequence (DNA): TGTGCCAGTACTCCTGAGGACAACATAGGGGCAACAGGGGCGCTTGGCGAAAAACTGTTTTTT.

The chain couples TRBV6-6 to TRBJ2-1; D is uncertain. The V gene's germline CDR1 is MNHNY and CDR2 SVGAGI (reference sequence). Trimming left V 5 bases short and J 5 bases short, with 7 bases between. CDR3 length: 12 amino acids. CDR3 in amino acids: CASSTRNNEQFF. CDR3 DNA: TGTGCCAGCAGTACCAGAAACAATGAGCAGTTCTTC.

The genes are TRBV9 and TRBJ1-1; unclear D gene. Germline CDR1 reads SGDLS; CDR2 reads YYNGEE. CDR3 length: 17 residues. The V and J ends lost 4 bases and 3 bases respectively, with 22 bases between them. CDR3 residues: CASSRAVRAPEDTEAFF. The CDR3, as DNA: TGTGCCAGCAGCCGCGCAGTGCGGGCCCCTGAAGACACTGAAGCTTTCTTT.

This chain connects TRBV5-1 to TRBJ2-7; a possible D gene is TRBD2 (5 bases). The V and J ends lost 1 base and 2 bases respectively, with 10 bases between them. From germline, CDR1 is SGHRS and CDR2 YFSETQ. This CDR3 spans 14 amino acids. The CDR3 DNA reads as TGCGCCAGCAGCTTGAGTGGGAGTCCCTACGAGCAGTACTTC. This gives the protein CASSLSGSPYEQYF.

In this sample, this clone turned up once. V is TRBV2 and J is TRBJ2-1; D gene ambiguous. CDR3 size: 11 residues. Per germline, CDR1 SNHLY and CDR2 FYNNEI. V shed 6 bases and J shed 13 bases, with 13 bases lying between them. CDR3 nucleotides: TGTGCCAGCAGGATCCGGGCTCCTCAGTTCTTC. Its translation is CASRIRAPQFF.

This clone appeared a single time. This chain links TRBV7-6 with TRBJ2-5; 12 bases agree with TRBD2. V was pared by 1 base and J by 3 bases, with 9 bases of the junction left unmatched. CDR3 length: 18 residues. In germline, CDR1 is SGHVS, CDR2 FNYEAQ. Written as DNA, the CDR3 is TGTGCCAGCAGCTTAGGACGACTAGCGGGAGTCACGGAAGAGACCCAGTACTTC. This gives the protein CASSLGRLAGVTEETQYF. Full variable domain (rest looked up from reference TRBV7-6 and TRBJ2-5): GAGVSQSPRYKVTKRGQDVALRCDPISGHVSLYWYRQALGQGPEFLTYFNYEAQQDKSGLPNDRFSAERPEGSISTLTIQRTEQRDSAMYRCASSLGRLAGVTEETQYFGPGTRLLVL.

The gene calls are TRBV10-2 and TRBJ1-2; D remains ambiguous. The V end lost 0 bases, the J end lost 3 bases, and 8 bases lay between the germline ends. CDR3 length: 14 amino acids. Germline assignment: CDR1 WSHSY and CDR2 SAAADI. The CDR3 DNA reads as TGCGCCAGCAGTGAGTCGAAACAGTACTATGGCTACACCTTC. This gives the protein CASSESKQYYGYTF.

A single count supports this clone. The rearrangement links TRBV5-4 to TRBJ2-3; 9 bases line up with TRBD2. This CDR3 comprises 16 residues. The trim removed 3 bases at V and 7 bases at J, leaving 12 bases unmatched. The germline gives CDR1 SGHNT, CDR2 YYREEE (reference sequence). The CDR3 region has the DNA TGTGCCAGCAGCTCTCCGGGACTAGCAAGCTCAAATACGCAGTATTTT. This gives the protein CASSSPGLASSNTQYF.

V is TRBV2 and J is TRBJ1-1; 11 bases line up with TRBD1. Germline-derived CDR1 and CDR2 are SNHLY and FYNNEI. The CDR3 loop spans 14 amino acids. Unmatched junction bases numbered 1, after V lost 2 bases and J lost 5 bases. CDR3 sequence (DNA): TGTGCCAGCAGTGAAAGGGACAGGGGGACTGAAGCTTTCTTT. Translated, it gives CASSERDRGTEAFF.

V usage is TRBV7-6 and J usage is TRBJ2-7, with a tentative D call TRBD1 (5 bases). CDR3 length: 14 residues. V dropped 0 bases and J dropped 5 bases, with 11 bases sitting between them. In germline, CDR1 is SGHVS, CDR2 FNYEAQ. CDR3 loop: CASSLAAGFDEQYF. The CDR3 DNA reads TGTGCCAGCAGCTTAGCAGCAGGGTTCGACGAGCAGTACTTC. The full variable domain, rest sourced from reference TRBV7-6 and TRBJ2-7, is GAGVSQSPRYKVTKRGQDVALRCDPISGHVSLYWYRQALGQGPEFLTYFNYEAQQDKSGLPNDRFSAERPEGSISTLTIQRTEQRDSAMYRCASSLAAGFDEQYFGPGTRLTVT.

This chain uses TRBV7-8 with TRBJ1-5; a weak D match, TRBD1 (5 bases). The CDR3 loop spans 15 amino acids. Germline V lookup: CDR1 SGHVS, CDR2 FQNEAQ. V lost 2 bases, J lost 7 bases, and 15 bases lay in between. The CDR3 bases are TGTGCCAGCAGCTTAATCGGGGGAGGTCGCCAGCCCCAGCATTTT. It specifies CASSLIGGGRQPQHF.

The gene calls are TRBV2 and TRBJ2-5; 12 nucleotides line up with TRBD2. The CDR3 extends over 16 amino acids. The V segment lost 10 bases and the J segment 4 bases; nucleotides outside the gene matches: 13. CDR1 SNHLY and CDR2 FYNNEI come from the germline V gene. In DNA form, the CDR3 reads TGTGCCACACCCCAATCGACTAGCGGGAGAGGAGAGACCCAGTACTTC. This sequence encodes CATPQSTSGRGETQYF.

This clone was recorded only once. The chain carries TRBV2 and TRBJ1-5; D not resolved. Between the trimmed V and J ends, which lost 5 bases and 3 bases, there was a span of 8 bases. CDR3 size: 13 residues. Germline loops: CDR1 SNHLY, CDR2 FYNNEI. The CDR3 here is CASSWDNNQPQHF. As DNA, the CDR3 is TGTGCCAGCAGTTGGGATAACAATCAGCCCCAGCATTTT.

The chain is built from TRBV19 and TRBJ2-3; tentatively, D is TRBD1 (5 bases). From germline, CDR1 is LNHDA and CDR2 SQIVND (reference sequence). CDR3 length equals 12 residues. Trimming pared 6 bases from V and 3 bases from J, leaving 7 bases between. The DNA of the CDR3 is TGTGCCAGTAGAGGGGCTACAGATACGCAGTATTTT. Its protein product is CASRGATDTQYF.

DNA of the CDR3: TGTGCCAGCAGTTACTCGATCAGCTCCTACGAGCAGTACTTC. As protein: CASSYSISSYEQYF. The V call is TRBV6-5, the J call TRBJ2-7; no definite D call. V was trimmed by 0 bases and J by 0 bases, leaving 6 bases between them. This CDR3 has 14 residues. Germline V gives CDR1 MNHEY, CDR2 SVGAGI.

The chain carries TRBV19 and TRBJ2-5; TRBD2 aligns across 7 bases. The CDR3 runs 15 residues. J was trimmed by 5 bases and V by 5 bases; bases with no gene match: 11. Germline V gene sequence: CDR1 LNHDA, CDR2 SQIVND (reference sequence). The CDR3 here is CASSPGGRVGETQYF. As DNA, the CDR3 is TGTGCCAGTAGTCCCGGGGGGAGGGTCGGGGAGACCCAGTACTTC.

CDR3 DNA: TGTGCCAGCAGGTCCACAGATACGCAGTATTTT. As protein: CASRSTDTQYF. The chain employs TRBV28 and TRBJ2-3; D is undetermined. There are 11 residues in the CDR3. The V end was cut by 6 bases, the J end by 2 bases, with 3 bases between. CDR1 and CDR2 from the germline V gene are MDHEN and SYDVKM.

The rearrangement links TRBV2 to TRBJ1-1; 7 bases fit TRBD1. V was clipped by 8 bases and J by 0 bases; unmatched bases: 3. Germline V gives CDR1 SNHLY, CDR2 FYNNEI. CDR3 length equals 13 residues. The chain's CDR3 is CASSRGLNTEAFF. The CDR3 DNA reads as TGTGCCAGCTCCAGGGGGTTGAACACTGAAGCTTTCTTT.

The chain combines TRBV18 with TRBJ2-5, with a possible D match to TRBD2 (5 bases). Germline-derived CDR1 and CDR2 are KGHSH and LQKENI. This CDR3 region has 15 residues. V lost 3 bases and J lost 3, with 14 bases in between. The CDR3 sequence is CASSPPPGVKETQYF. The CDR3 DNA follows: TGTGCCAGCTCACCCCCCCCCGGGGTAAAAGAGACCCAGTACTTC.

This clone was detected once. CDR3 sequence reads: CASSPTRAYEQYF. CDR3 nucleotides: TGTGCCAGCTCACCAACGAGAGCCTACGAGCAGTACTTC. The chain carries TRBV18 and TRBJ2-7; no definite D call. V lost 2 bases, J lost 2 bases, and 7 bases lay in between. This CDR3 is built from 13 residues. CDR1 is KGHSH, CDR2 LQKENI, per germline.

This chain uses TRBV30 with TRBJ1-6; D is perhaps TRBD1 (5 bases). There are 13 residues in the CDR3. The V gene lost 4 bases and the J gene lost 5 bases, with 9 bases spanning the gap. From germline, CDR1 is GTSNPN and CDR2 SVGIG (reference sequence). The DNA for the CDR3 is TGTGCCTGGAACGACAGACATAATTCACCCCTCCACTTT. This sequence encodes CAWNDRHNSPLHF.

V usage is TRBV28 and J usage is TRBJ1-1; D gene uncertain. Trimming cost V 3 bases and J 5 bases, with 13 bases left between them. The CDR3 is made up of 14 amino acids. Germline V gene lookup returns CDR1 MDHEN and CDR2 SYDVKM. CDR3 loop: CASSFHQRGTEAFF. CDR3 sequence (DNA): TGTGCCAGCAGTTTCCATCAACGTGGGACTGAAGCTTTCTTT.

This clone occurred once. This chain connects TRBV5-4 to TRBJ2-4, with D possibly TRBD2 on 6 matching bases. Germline V gene data show CDR1 as SGHNT and CDR2 as YYREEE (reference sequence). V shed 0 bases and J shed 15 bases, with 13 bases lying between them. CDR3 length: 12 residues. The CDR3 spells CASSLAGGILYF. In DNA, the CDR3 is TGTGCCAGCAGCTTGGCCGGCGGGATCCTGTACTTC. The full variable domain, rest sourced from reference TRBV5-4 and TRBJ2-4, is ETGVTQSPTHLIKTRGQQVTLRCSSQSGHNTVSWYQQALGQGPQFIFQYYREEENGRGNFPPRFSGLQFPNYSSELNVNALELDDSALYLCASSLAGGILYFGAGTRLSVL.